This TCR beta chain was documented in a study of beta chain features in type 1 diabetes. Turning to the study itself: The patient and healthy donor groups were comparable for age, gender and cell yields. The study, taken as a whole, reports: Reduced insertions and increased deletions marked VDJ junctions in type 1 diabetes patients. The naive, central memory and Treg TCRB repertoires showed an apparent similarity that was greater among patients than among healthy donors. There was a moderate but significant shortening of TCRB CDR3s in all four CD4+ subsets of Type 1 diabetes patients.

The CDR3 sequence is 17 residues long. V lost 8 bases to trimming and J lost 2 bases; unmatched junction nucleotides: 11. A few counts support this clone. Its antigen is as yet unknown. Without exception, sorted populations had purity beyond 95%. Investigators reverse transcribed all isolated RNA, so they sequenced expressed TCRB transcripts. Using immunoSEQ multiplex PCR, the repertoire was profiled, and TCRdb retains in-frame clones only, with some absent. The sample contains around 360,000 clones, roughly 12% of which appear only once. The sequenced sample consisted of naive CD4+ T cells from blood. The sequence was collected from a woman in her late teens or twenties with type 1 diabetes. V gene TRBV23-1 combines with J gene TRBJ2-3; 12 nucleotides line up with TRBD2. TRBV23-1 is identified as an open reading frame with a role that is uncertain. The CDR3 reads CASLRLAGANATDTQYF. CDR3 coding DNA: TGCGCCAGCTTAAGACTAGCGGGGGCCAACGCCACAGATACGCAGTATTTT.